This entry lists 9 T cell receptor beta chains sequenced from one sample in a study of control samples from healthy donors and cancer patients. Clones were read by immunoSEQ multiplex PCR, and TCRdb kept only the in-frame ones, dropping some. The table lists 95,000 to 150,000 clones, 80% to 95% of them singletons. The material sequenced was blood. The receptor set was obtained from a woman between 18 and 30 years old in good health.

V and J are TRBV5-4 and TRBJ2-3; D not resolved. Germline V gives CDR1 SGHNT, CDR2 YYREEE (reference sequence). This CDR3 contains 15 residues. Trimming stripped 4 bases from V and 9 bases from J, with 21 bases between. The CDR3 reads CASSADPLGAPTQYF. In nucleotides, the CDR3 is TGTGCCAGCAGCGCCGACCCTCTAGGCGCCCCGACGCAGTATTTT.

This clone was counted between two and nine times. CDR3 sequence: CASSQEGSENEKLFF. Written as DNA, the CDR3 is TGTGCCAGCAGCCAAGAGGGGAGTGAGAATGAAAAACTGTTTTTT. This chain links TRBV3-1 (or the pseudogene TRBV3-2) with TRBJ1-4, with D unresolved. V was clipped by 0 bases and J by 5 bases, with 10 bases between them. Germline loops: CDR1 LGHDT, CDR2 YNNKEL (reference sequence). The CDR3 extends over 15 amino acids.

In DNA form, the CDR3 reads TGTGCCAGTAGTATAGGCCGACTAGCGGGGGGGCAAGAGACCCAGTACTTC. This translates into CASSIGRLAGGQETQYF. The chain recombines TRBV19 with TRBJ2-5; TRBD2 matches 14 bases. V lost 1 base and J lost 2; bases outside the gene matches: 3. The germline V gene has CDR1 LNHDA and CDR2 SQIVND (reference sequence). The CDR3 runs 17 residues. Complete variable domain (other parts from reference TRBV19 and TRBJ2-5): DGGITQSPKYLFRKEGQNVTLSCEQNLNHDAMYWYRQDPGQGLRLIYYSQIVNDFQKGDIAEGYSVSREKKESFPLTVTSAQKNPTAFYLCASSIGRLAGGQETQYFGPGTRLLVL.

The chain has TRBV19 and TRBJ2-1; the D is unclear. The V end was cut by 4 bases, the J end by 2 bases, with 12 bases between. Germline V CDR1 and CDR2: LNHDA, SQIVND (reference sequence). This CDR3 is built from 15 residues. Here the CDR3 reads CASSTDASPYNEQFF. CDR3 bases: TGTGCCAGTAGTACCGACGCCTCCCCCTACAATGAGCAGTTCTTC.

The J gene is TRBJ1-2, the V gene TRBV24-1; D not certain. Germline V gene sequence: CDR1 KGHDR, CDR2 SFDVKD. V was shortened by 2 bases and J by 2 bases, with 8 bases between the two germline ends. This CDR3 spans 14 amino acids. CDR3 residues: CATSDWSSNYGYTF. The CDR3 DNA follows: TGTGCCACCAGTGATTGGAGCAGCAACTATGGCTACACCTTC.

V and J are TRBV19 and TRBJ1-2; TRBD1 aligns across 7 bases. V shed 6 bases and J 2 bases; nucleotides not matched to a gene: 9. The CDR3 runs 15 residues. Germline assignment: CDR1 LNHDA and CDR2 SQIVND (reference sequence). CDR3 coding DNA: TGTGCCAGTAGGGTCTATGGGACAGAGAACTATGGCTACACCTTC. Its translation is CASRVYGTENYGYTF. The entire variable domain, with the rest obtained from reference TRBV19 and TRBJ1-2, is as follows: DGGITQSPKYLFRKEGQNVTLSCEQNLNHDAMYWYRQDPGQGLRLIYYSQIVNDFQKGDIAEGYSVSREKKESFPLTVTSAQKNPTAFYLCASRVYGTENYGYTFGSGTRLTVV.

V gene TRBV12-5 combines with J gene TRBJ2-3; unclear D gene. This CDR3 has 12 residues. Trimming stripped 0 bases from V and 8 bases from J, with 6 bases between. In germline, CDR1 is LGHNT, CDR2 FRNRAP. The DNA for the CDR3 is TGTGCTAGTGGTTTGGTAGAGGCTACGCAGTATTTT. It specifies CASGLVEATQYF.

V and J are TRBV6-2 or TRBV6-3 and TRBJ1-1, with 9 bases that match TRBD1. The CDR3 contains 13 residues. J lost 10 bases, V lost 5 bases, and 8 bases had no gene match. The germline V gene has CDR1 MNHEY and CDR2 SVGEGT. CDR3: CASSPRQGGRAFF. Written as DNA, the CDR3 is TGTGCCAGCAGTCCGAGACAGGGGGGAAGAGCTTTCTTT.

The rearrangement uses TRBV7-2 and TRBJ1-5; 7 bases map to TRBD1. Germline assignment: CDR1 SGHTA and CDR2 FQGNSA. V shed 5 bases and J 5 bases; nucleotides not matched to a gene: 3. CDR3 size: 13 residues. The CDR3 loop reads CASSPDRDQPQHF. The DNA of the CDR3 is TGTGCCAGCAGCCCCGACAGGGATCAGCCCCAGCATTTT.